This is a list of T cell receptor beta chains from one sample in a study of shared clonotypes between healthy human individuals. Sequencing was performed with immunoSEQ multiplex PCR; in TCRdb, only in-frame clones are kept and a portion is missing. The sample consists of around 980,000 clones, about 80% of them appearing once. Sequences were obtained from memory CD4+ T cells from PBMCs. These receptors were taken from a man between 18 and 29 years old in good health. Some clones in this sample may be carry-over from other donors' samples. Each CDR3 is given with its conserved first and last residue. A D gene is named only where the DNA matches it firmly. The size field is filled for only some rows; it gives once, few, many or a size class.

cdr3_aa: CASSLLAVRSETQYF
cdr3_nt: TGTGCCAGCAGTTTATTGGCAGTCCGATCGGAGACCCAGTACTTC
d_call: .
v_call: TRBV27
j_call: TRBJ2-5
clone_size: .

cdr3_aa: CASSSAGRNGANVLTF
cdr3_nt: TGCGCCAGCAGCTCTGCCGGACGGAATGGGGCCAACGTCCTGACTTTC
d_call: .
v_call: TRBV5-1
j_call: TRBJ2-6
clone_size: .

cdr3_aa: CAYRLAGAAEQYF
cdr3_nt: TGTGCCTACAGACTAGCGGGAGCGGCCGAGCAGTACTTC
d_call: TRBD2
v_call: TRBV30
j_call: TRBJ2-7
clone_size: .

cdr3_aa: CASGGTGNGYEQYF
cdr3_nt: TGTGCCAGCGGAGGCACCGGGAATGGCTACGAGCAGTACTTC
d_call: .
v_call: TRBV6-5
j_call: TRBJ2-7
clone_size: .

cdr3_aa: CASSSNGRTGNEKLFF
cdr3_nt: TGTGCCAGCAGTTCTAACGGGCGGACAGGGAATGAAAAACTGTTTTTT
d_call: TRBD1
v_call: TRBV28
j_call: TRBJ1-4
clone_size: .

cdr3_aa: CASSPFSERSTGELFF
cdr3_nt: TGTGCCAGCTCACCGTTTTCGGAAAGATCGACCGGGGAGCTGTTTTTT
d_call: .
v_call: TRBV18
j_call: TRBJ2-2
clone_size: .

cdr3_aa: CASLLAARETQYF
cdr3_nt: TGTGCCAGCTTGCTAGCGGCCAGGGAGACCCAGTACTTC
d_call: TRBD2
v_call: TRBV6-6
j_call: TRBJ2-5
clone_size: .

cdr3_aa: CASSYGGTSWNEQFF
cdr3_nt: TGTGCCAGCAGCTATGGGGGGACTAGCTGGAATGAGCAGTTCTTC
d_call: TRBD2
v_call: TRBV5-4
j_call: TRBJ2-1
clone_size: .

cdr3_aa: CASSGGLYTGELFF
cdr3_nt: TGTGCCAGCAGTGGTGGGTTGTACACCGGGGAGCTGTTTTTT
d_call: .
v_call: TRBV2
j_call: TRBJ2-2
clone_size: .

cdr3_aa: CASSADRAQTGELFF
cdr3_nt: TGTGCCAGCAGCGCGGACAGGGCTCAGACAGGGGAGCTGTTTTTT
d_call: TRBD1
v_call: TRBV5-4
j_call: TRBJ2-2
clone_size: .

cdr3_aa: CSVETGYGYTF
cdr3_nt: TGCAGCGTTGAGACAGGATATGGCTACACCTTC
d_call: .
v_call: TRBV29-1
j_call: TRBJ1-2
clone_size: .

cdr3_aa: CSVGWLATREQYF
cdr3_nt: TGCAGCGTTGGTTGGCTAGCCACACGGGAGCAGTACTTC
d_call: .
v_call: TRBV29-1
j_call: TRBJ2-7
clone_size: .

cdr3_aa: CASSIQGAQPQHF
cdr3_nt: TGTGCCAGTAGTATACAGGGGGCGCAGCCCCAGCATTTT
d_call: TRBD1
v_call: TRBV19
j_call: TRBJ1-5
clone_size: .

cdr3_aa: CASSLRAQGGYTF
cdr3_nt: TGTGCCAGTAGCCTCCGGGCGCAGGGTGGCTACACCTTC
d_call: .
v_call: TRBV19
j_call: TRBJ1-2
clone_size: .

cdr3_aa: CASKAEGPDTQYF
cdr3_nt: TGTGCCAGCAAGGCGGAGGGCCCAGATACGCAGTATTTT
d_call: .
v_call: TRBV2
j_call: TRBJ2-3
clone_size: .

cdr3_aa: CASSPPPGTPLYNEQFF
cdr3_nt: TGTGCCAGCTCACCACCACCCGGGACTCCCCTCTACAATGAGCAGTTCTTC
d_call: .
v_call: TRBV18
j_call: TRBJ2-1
clone_size: .

cdr3_aa: CASSPRLADNEQFF
cdr3_nt: TGTGCCAGCTCACCACGACTAGCGGACAATGAGCAGTTCTTC
d_call: TRBD2
v_call: TRBV18
j_call: TRBJ2-1
clone_size: once

cdr3_aa: CSASHFGGYTF
cdr3_nt: TGCAGCGCGAGTCACTTTGGTGGCTACACCTTC
d_call: .
v_call: TRBV29-1
j_call: TRBJ1-2
clone_size: .

cdr3_aa: CASSLFGSSYEQYF
cdr3_nt: TGTGCCAGCAGTTTATTCGGGAGCTCCTACGAGCAGTACTTC
d_call: .
v_call: TRBV28
j_call: TRBJ2-7
clone_size: .

cdr3_aa: CASSLVGTVETQYF
cdr3_nt: TGCGCCAGCAGCCTGGTAGGGACGGTTGAGACCCAGTACTTC
d_call: .
v_call: TRBV5-1
j_call: TRBJ2-5
clone_size: .

cdr3_aa: CASTNGGRGLGNTIYF
cdr3_nt: TGTGCCAGCACCAATGGGGGCAGGGGGCTTGGAAACACCATATATTTT
d_call: TRBD1
v_call: TRBV28
j_call: TRBJ1-3
clone_size: .

cdr3_aa: CASSPTVLRSGNTIYF
cdr3_nt: TGTGCCAGCAGCCCCACAGTTCTACGCTCTGGAAACACCATATATTTT
d_call: .
v_call: TRBV7-6
j_call: TRBJ1-3
clone_size: .

cdr3_aa: CASKLTLADTQYF
cdr3_nt: TGTGCCAGCAAATTGACCCTGGCAGATACGCAGTATTTT
d_call: .
v_call: TRBV6-1
j_call: TRBJ2-3
clone_size: .